This T cell receptor beta chain was recovered during a study of cytomegalovirus exposure and HLA in healthy donors. Whole-study findings and limits: The authors later linked a missense DCLRE1C variant to TCR beta V- and J-gene trimming.

In the PCR, 60 Vbeta and 13 Jbeta primers were used. Sequencing was performed with immunoSEQ multiplex PCR; in TCRdb, only in-frame clones are kept and a portion is missing. The repertoire includes roughly 120,000 clones, around 66% of them detected once, and roughly 8.7% sits in the top ten. Losses at the gene ends were 0 bases for V and 5 bases for J; bases not matched to a gene: 5. The germline V gene encodes CDR1 LNHNV and CDR2 YYDKDF (reference sequence). The CDR3 loop spans 15 amino acids. In its sample, this clone was seen once. Its matching antigen is unknown. The clonotype was recovered from a man between 18 and 29 years old in good health and CMV-seropositive. What was sequenced was PBMCs. The genes are TRBV15 and TRBJ2-3; 7 bases are shared with TRBD2. CDR3 loop: CATSRDIAGEDTQYF. The CDR3 nucleotides are TGTGCCACCAGCAGAGATATTGCGGGGGAAGATACGCAGTATTTT.